The sequence of this TCR beta chain was determined in a study of vaccination effects on CD4 cells after COVID-19. Study as a whole: Peptide-pool stimulation followed by sequencing identified expanded antigen-specific CD4+ clonotypes in the ViraFEST assay. Samples taken from a few convalescent patients early and late after vaccination were obtained.

Cells that had been cultured for about 10 days were the source of isolated CD4+ T cells. The person was diagnosed with PCR-confirmed SARS-CoV-2 infection between March and December 2020. The participants, recipients of two vaccine doses, got either BNT162b2 or mRNA-1273. The table lists this clone with a count of one. Its target is unknown. The data were produced by immunoSEQ multiplex PCR, yet TCRdb's version contains in-frame clones alone and is incomplete. This sample has under 40,000 clones; around 72% occur once, and the top ten carry about 6.1%. CDR1 SGHNT and CDR2 YYREEE come from the germline V gene (reference sequence). This CDR3 is built from 18 residues. After removal of 3 bases from V and 5 bases from J, the junction contained 14 bases not matched to a gene.

Here the sequenced sample was CD4+ T cells from PBMCs cultured without peptide, taken after COVID-19 vaccination. This chain joins TRBV5-4 and TRBJ1-6; 7 bases match TRBD1. The TCR comes from a human donor who had a prior SARS-CoV-2 infection. The CDR3 reads CASSWGVGGFGNNSPLHF. The CDR3 region has the DNA TGTGCCAGCAGCTGGGGGGTAGGGGGCTTCGGGAATAATTCACCCCTCCACTTT.